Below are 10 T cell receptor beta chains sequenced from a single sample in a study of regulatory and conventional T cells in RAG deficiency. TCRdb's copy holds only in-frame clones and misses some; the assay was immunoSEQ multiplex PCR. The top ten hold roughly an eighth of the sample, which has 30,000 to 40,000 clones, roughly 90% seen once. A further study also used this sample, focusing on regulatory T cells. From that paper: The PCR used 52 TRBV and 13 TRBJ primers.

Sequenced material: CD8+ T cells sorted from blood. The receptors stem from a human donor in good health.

CDR3 coding DNA: TGTGCCAGCAGCCAAGATCTCGGGAGGGTCGCCAATGAGCAGTTCTTC. Amino acids: CASSQDLGRVANEQFF. The chain couples TRBV14 to TRBJ2-1; the match to TRBD2 covers 8 bases. Germline assignment: CDR1 SGHDN and CDR2 FVKESK. The CDR3 spans 16 residues. Losses at the gene ends were 0 bases for V and 6 bases for J; bases not matched to a gene: 7.

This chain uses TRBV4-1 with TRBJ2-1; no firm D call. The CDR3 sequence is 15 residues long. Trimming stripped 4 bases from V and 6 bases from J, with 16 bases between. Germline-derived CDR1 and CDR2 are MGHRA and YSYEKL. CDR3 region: CASSPLFMGFNEQFF. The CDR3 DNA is TGCGCCAGCAGCCCACTGTTCATGGGTTTCAATGAGCAGTTCTTC.

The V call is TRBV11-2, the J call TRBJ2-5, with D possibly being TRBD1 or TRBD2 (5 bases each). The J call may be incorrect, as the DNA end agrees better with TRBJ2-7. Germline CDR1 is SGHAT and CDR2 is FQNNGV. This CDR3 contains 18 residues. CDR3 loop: CASSPKRQGTLIDYEQYF. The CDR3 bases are TGTGCCAGCAGCCCCAAGCGGCAGGGAACTTTAATTGACTACGAGCAGTACTTC.

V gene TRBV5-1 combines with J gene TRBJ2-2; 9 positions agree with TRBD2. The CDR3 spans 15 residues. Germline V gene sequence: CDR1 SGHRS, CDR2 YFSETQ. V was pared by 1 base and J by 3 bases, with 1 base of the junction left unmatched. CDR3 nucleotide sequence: TGCGCCAGCAGCTTGACTAGCGGGTACACCGGGGAGCTGTTTTTT. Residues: CASSLTSGYTGELFF.

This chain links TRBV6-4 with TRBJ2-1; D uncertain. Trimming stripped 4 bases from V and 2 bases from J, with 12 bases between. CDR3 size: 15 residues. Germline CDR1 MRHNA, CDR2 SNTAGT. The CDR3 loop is CASSAETSPYNEQFF. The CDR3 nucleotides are TGTGCCAGCAGTGCCGAGACCAGCCCCTACAATGAGCAGTTCTTC.

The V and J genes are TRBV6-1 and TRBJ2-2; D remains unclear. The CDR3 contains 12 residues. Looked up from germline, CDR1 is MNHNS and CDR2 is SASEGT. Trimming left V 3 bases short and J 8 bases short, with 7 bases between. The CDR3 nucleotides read TGTGCCAGCAGTGAGTACTCGGGGGAGCTGTTTTTT. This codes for CASSEYSGELFF.

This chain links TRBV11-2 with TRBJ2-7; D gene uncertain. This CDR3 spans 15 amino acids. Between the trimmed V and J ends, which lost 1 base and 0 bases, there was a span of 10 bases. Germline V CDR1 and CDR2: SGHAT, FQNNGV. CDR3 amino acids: CASSLGRRSSYEQYF. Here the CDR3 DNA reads TGTGCCAGCAGCTTAGGACGCAGGAGCTCCTACGAGCAGTACTTC.

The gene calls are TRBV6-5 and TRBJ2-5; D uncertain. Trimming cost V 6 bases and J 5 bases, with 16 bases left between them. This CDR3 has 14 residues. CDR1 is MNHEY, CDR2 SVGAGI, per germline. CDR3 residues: CASRPQTGLETQYF. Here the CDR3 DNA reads TGTGCCAGCAGGCCCCAGACCGGGTTGGAGACCCAGTACTTC.

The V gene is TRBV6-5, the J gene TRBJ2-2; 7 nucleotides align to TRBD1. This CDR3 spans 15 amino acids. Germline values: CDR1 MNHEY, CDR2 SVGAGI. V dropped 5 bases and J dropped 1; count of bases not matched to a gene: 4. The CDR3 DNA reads TGTGCCAGCAGTCACCGACAGGGGAACACCGGGGAGCTGTTTTTT. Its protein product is CASSHRQGNTGELFF.

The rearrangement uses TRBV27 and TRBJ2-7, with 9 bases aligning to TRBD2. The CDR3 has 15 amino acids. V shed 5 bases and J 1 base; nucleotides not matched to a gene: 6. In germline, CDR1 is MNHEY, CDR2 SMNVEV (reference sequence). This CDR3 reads CASSISLAGSYEQYF. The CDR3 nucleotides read TGTGCCAGCAGTATCTCACTAGCGGGTTCCTACGAGCAGTACTTC.